The entry that follows covers one TCR beta chain sequence. This sample was included in a study of T cell changes during pregnancy in multiple sclerosis. The CDR3 length is 18 residues. V was trimmed by 2 bases and J by 3 bases, leaving 19 bases between them. The V gene's germline CDR1 is MGHRA and CDR2 YSYEKL. The table came from immunoSEQ multiplex PCR; TCRdb's copy has only in-frame clones and leaves some out. Seen here are about 89,000 clones, about 93% observed once, and the top ten hold approximately 1.6%. The specimen was peripheral blood, collected after pregnancy. The TCR sequence derives from a female donor in good health, enrolled as a control in a pregnancy study. This chain links TRBV4-1 with TRBJ2-2; D is perhaps TRBD2 (6 bases). The CDR3 DNA follows: TGCGCCAGCAGCCAAAGACGGGGCTTTAGCGGAGACACCGGGGAGCTGTTTTTT. As protein: CASSQRRGFSGDTGELFF.